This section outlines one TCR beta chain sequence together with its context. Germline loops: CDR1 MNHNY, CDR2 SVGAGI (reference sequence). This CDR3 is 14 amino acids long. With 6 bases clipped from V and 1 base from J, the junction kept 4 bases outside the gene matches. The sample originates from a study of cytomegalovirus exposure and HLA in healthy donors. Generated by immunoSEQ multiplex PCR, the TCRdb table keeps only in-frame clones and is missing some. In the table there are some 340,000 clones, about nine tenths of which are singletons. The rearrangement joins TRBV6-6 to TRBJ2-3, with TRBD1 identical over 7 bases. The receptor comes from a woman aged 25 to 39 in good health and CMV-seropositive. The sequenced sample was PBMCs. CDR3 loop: CASRRQGGTDTQYF. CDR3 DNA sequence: TGTGCCAGCAGGCGACAGGGTGGCACAGATACGCAGTATTTT.